This TCR beta chain was sequenced during a study of human T cells and chemical hapten exposure. As regards this clonotype: Its antigen is not identified.

CDR3 length equals 14 residues. Losses at the gene ends were 2 bases for V and 7 bases for J; bases not matched to a gene: 6. Germline CDR1 and CDR2: ENHRY and SYGVKD. Findings and caveats of the study: DPC sensitization left the count of TCRs above 1 in 1000 unchanged.

Time point specified: pre-sensitization, week 0. Treatment in this sample: therapeutic diphenylcyclopropenone sensitization with weekly scalp DPC. MiXCR was run by TCRdb on the RACE reads, yielding one entry per CDR3 protein. This sample has approximately 400,000 distinct CDR3 sequences, with 4.5% to 5.5% found just once. This chain joins TRBV10-3 and TRBJ2-7, with 9 bases aligning to TRBD2. Specimen: whole blood, collected in connection with sensitization to the hapten diphenylcyclopropenone (DPC). This TCR was sampled from a woman in her forties or fifties with alopecia areata. Some clones in this sample may be carry-over from other donors' samples. The chain's CDR3 is CAISEEPGLAEQYF. CDR3 coding DNA: TGTGCCATCAGTGAGGAGCCGGGACTAGCAGAGCAGTACTTC.